A single sample gave rise to the 2 T cell receptor beta chains below, sequenced in a study of blood T cell repertoires in COVID-19. TCRdb's copy holds only in-frame clones and misses some; the assay was immunoSEQ multiplex PCR. The sample carries approximately 100,000 clones, around 72% recorded once. Sample: peripheral blood. These receptors were obtained from a man between 65 and 85 years old with acute or convalescent COVID-19.

This chain joins TRBV28 and TRBJ1-4, with D hard to call. Germline V lookup: CDR1 MDHEN, CDR2 SYDVKM. This CDR3 has 13 amino acids. V was shortened by 10 bases and J by 8 bases, with 17 bases between the two germline ends. CDR3 in DNA: TGTGCCACCCGTAGATCGAGGGCCGAAAAACTGTTTTTT. Protein sequence: CATRRSRAEKLFF. The variable domain in full, with the rest retrieved from reference TRBV28 and TRBJ1-4, is DVKVTQSSRYLVKRTGEKVFLECVQDMDHENMFWYRQDPGLGLRLIYFSYDVKMKEKGDIPEGYSVSREKKERFSLILESASTNQTSMYLCATRRSRAEKLFFGSGTQLSVL.

J is TRBJ2-5 and V is TRBV6-5; tentatively, D is TRBD1 (5 bases). Per germline, CDR1 MNHEY and CDR2 SVGAGI. The CDR3 has 15 residues. V was cut by 6 bases and J by 5 bases, with 19 bases left in between. DNA of the CDR3: TGTGCCAGCAGGGGATACAGGCTACTCAGGGAGACCCAGTACTTC. This sequence encodes CASRGYRLLRETQYF.